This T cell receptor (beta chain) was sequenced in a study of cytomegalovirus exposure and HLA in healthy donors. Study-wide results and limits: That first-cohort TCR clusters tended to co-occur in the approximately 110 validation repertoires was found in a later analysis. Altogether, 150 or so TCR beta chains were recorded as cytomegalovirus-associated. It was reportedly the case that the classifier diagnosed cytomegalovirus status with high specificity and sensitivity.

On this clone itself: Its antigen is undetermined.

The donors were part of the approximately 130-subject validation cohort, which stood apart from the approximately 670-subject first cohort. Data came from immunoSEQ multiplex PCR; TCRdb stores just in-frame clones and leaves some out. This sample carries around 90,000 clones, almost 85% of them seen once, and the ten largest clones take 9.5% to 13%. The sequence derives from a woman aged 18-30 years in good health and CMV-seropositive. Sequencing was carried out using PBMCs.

The CDR3 region has the DNA TGTGCCAGCAGCCCGACGTGGACAGGGAATTCACCCCTCCACTTT. It encodes CASSPTWTGNSPLHF. This chain joins TRBV7-9 and TRBJ1-6, with TRBD1 matching 8 bases. CDR3 length: 15 amino acids. J was trimmed by 7 bases and V by 5 bases; bases with no gene match: 7. Germline V CDR1 and CDR2: SEHNR, FQNEAQ (reference sequence).